A single sample gave rise to the 30 T cell receptor beta chains below, sequenced in a study of blood T cell repertoires in COVID-19. Repertoires were generated with immunoSEQ multiplex PCR, while TCRdb's copy carries only in-frame clones and drops some. This sample carries over 250,000 clones, about 85% of them seen once, and the ten largest clones take roughly 13%. Input material: peripheral blood. The receptors originated from a human donor in a cohort sampled during active COVID-19.

The chain employs TRBV21-1 and TRBJ2-1; the DNA was not used to check the table's D call, TRBD2. TRBV21-1 is recorded as a pseudogene. CDR3 length: 16 amino acids. CDR3 in amino acids: CASSTTPGLDVNEQFF. The CDR3 DNA reads as TGTGCCAGCAGCACTACACCGGGACTAGATGTAAATGAGCAGTTCTTC.

The chain couples TRBV6-2 or TRBV6-3 to TRBJ2-2; 14 bases agree with TRBD2. Germline V gene sequence: CDR1 MNHEY, CDR2 SVGEGT. CDR3 length equals 16 residues. V shed 6 bases, J shed 7 bases, and the junction held 7 bases outside the gene matches. The CDR3 nucleotides are TGTGCCAGCAGCCCAGGACTAGCGGGAGGTGGCGGGGAGCTGTTTTTT. Amino acids: CASSPGLAGGGGELFF.

This clone has just one count. The chain links TRBV7-8 to TRBJ1-5; 8 positions match TRBD1. The length of the CDR3 is 15 residues. The V gene end was trimmed by 5 bases and the J gene end by 2 bases; junction bases not matched to a gene: 5. The germline V gene has CDR1 SGHVS and CDR2 FQNEAQ. CDR3 nucleotides: TGTGCCAGCAGCCCACGGACAGGGCGCAATCAGCCCCAGCATTTT. It specifies CASSPRTGRNQPQHF. Filled out from reference TRBV7-8 and TRBJ1-5, the complete variable domain reads GAGVSQSPRYKVAKRGQDVALRCDPISGHVSLFWYQQALGQGPEFLTYFQNEAQLDKSGLPSDRFFAERPEGSVSTLKIQRTQQEDSAVYLCASSPRTGRNQPQHFGDGTRLSIL.

The chain combines TRBV29-1 with TRBJ2-7; 9 bases align to TRBD2. The junction had 14 bases not matched to a gene; V was cut back by 4 bases and J by 7 bases. CDR3 size: 15 residues. Germline V gene sequence: CDR1 SQVTM, CDR2 ANQGSEA. In DNA form, the CDR3 reads TGCAGCGTTGTCCGGTCACTAGCGGGTAAAATGGAGCAGTACTTC. Translation gives CSVVRSLAGKMEQYF.

The chain employs TRBV6-6 and TRBJ2-5; TRBD2 matches 7 bases. Trimming removed 1 base from V and 1 base from J; junction bases left unmatched: 6. Germline V gives CDR1 MNHNY, CDR2 SVGAGI (reference sequence). The length of the CDR3 is 16 residues. In DNA, the CDR3 is TGTGCCAGCAGTTACTGGGAGGGAAAACGCCAAGAGACCCAGTACTTC. This translates into CASSYWEGKRQETQYF.

V is TRBV7-3 and J is TRBJ2-1; D remains ambiguous. CDR1 and CDR2 (germline): SGHTA, FQGTGA. CDR3 length: 13 residues. Trimming cost V 3 bases and J 6 bases, with 9 bases left between them. This chain's CDR3 is CASSFGPPNEQFF. The DNA for the CDR3 is TGTGCCAGCAGCTTTGGGCCCCCCAATGAGCAGTTCTTC.

The rearrangement uses TRBV2 and TRBJ1-1; 7 nucleotides line up with TRBD1. The germline CDR1 and CDR2 sequences are SNHLY and FYNNEI. Trimming removed 6 bases from V and 2 bases from J; junction bases left unmatched: 9. The CDR3 has 15 amino acids. In DNA form, the CDR3 reads TGTGCCAGCAGAATATCAGGGGGAGGCAACACTGAAGCTTTCTTT. It codes for CASRISGGGNTEAFF.

J is TRBJ2-5 and V is TRBV2; perhaps TRBD1 as D (6 bases). Trimming left V 8 bases short and J 5 bases short, with 15 bases between. Germline V lookup: CDR1 SNHLY, CDR2 FYNNEI. The CDR3 runs 13 residues. This CDR3 reads CASETGRRETQYF. The CDR3 bases are TGTGCCAGCGAAACAGGGCGGAGGGAGACCCAGTACTTC.

This clone was observed a handful of times. The CDR3 sequence: CASSKDRARGYTF. The DNA for the CDR3 is TGCGCCAGCAGCAAGGACAGGGCTCGCGGCTACACCTTC. This chain joins TRBV5-1 and TRBJ1-2; 8 bases line up with TRBD1. Germline V gives CDR1 SGHRS, CDR2 YFSETQ. The CDR3 has 13 residues. V shed 4 bases and J 8 bases; nucleotides not matched to a gene: 7.

This chain uses TRBV5-6 with TRBJ1-2; possible D gene TRBD1, 5 bases. The length of the CDR3 is 14 residues. Trimming removed 0 bases from V and 2 bases from J, with 8 bases in between. CDR1 is SGHDT, CDR2 YYEEEE, per germline. The CDR3, as DNA: TGTGCCAGCAGCTTGGAGGGGTACAACTATGGCTACACCTTC. It translates to CASSLEGYNYGYTF.

This clone was observed a few times. DNA for the CDR3: TGTGCCAGCAGTTACCTCGGGGGATCGGGCACCGGGGAGCTGTTTTTT. This codes for CASSYLGGSGTGELFF. The V gene is TRBV7-6, the J gene TRBJ2-2; weak D call: TRBD2 (6 bases). Germline CDR1 is SGHVS and CDR2 is FNYEAQ. V was trimmed by 6 bases and J by 4 bases, leaving 18 bases between them. The CDR3 has 16 amino acids.

CDR3 nucleotide sequence: TGCAGCGTTGGGTCTACCACTGGGGCCAACGTCCTGACTTTC. Translated, it gives CSVGSTTGANVLTF. The genes are TRBV29-1 and TRBJ2-6; no firm D call. Looked up from germline, CDR1 is SQVTM and CDR2 is ANQGSEA. V gave up 4 bases and J gave up 2 bases, with 9 bases separating them. CDR3 length: 14 residues.

The chain has TRBV27 and TRBJ2-5, with 7 bases identical to TRBD1. V shed 8 bases and J 1 base; nucleotides not matched to a gene: 10. Germline V gene sequence: CDR1 MNHEY, CDR2 SMNVEV (reference sequence). The CDR3 has 15 residues. CDR3 sequence (DNA): TGTGCCAGCCGACCAGGGGGTCAATTCCAAGAGACCCAGTACTTC. Protein product: CASRPGGQFQETQYF.

V gene TRBV19 combines with J gene TRBJ2-1; possibly TRBD2 for D (6 bases). This CDR3 is 12 amino acids long. Germline V gives CDR1 LNHDA, CDR2 SQIVND (reference sequence). Trimming shortened V by 10 bases and J by 8 bases, and 15 bases separated the two germline ends. The CDR3 region has the DNA TGTGCCACAAGGAAGGGAGGATATGAGCAGTTCTTC. Protein: CATRKGGYEQFF.

Points on this clone: This sample also contains other DNA sequences that code for the same CDR3. The chain carries TRBV18 and TRBJ2-7, with D tentatively TRBD1 (6 bases). CDR1 and CDR2 from the germline V gene are KGHSH and LQKENI. This CDR3 has 14 residues. V was shortened by 6 bases and J by 4 bases, with 16 bases between the two germline ends. The CDR3 coding sequence is TGTGCCAGCTCTCCCGGACAGCAACTTTACGAGCAGTACTTC. Residues: CASSPGQQLYEQYF.

V gene TRBV28 combines with J gene TRBJ1-1; D remains ambiguous. Germline assignment: CDR1 MDHEN and CDR2 SYDVKM. The CDR3 covers 13 residues. V shed 2 bases and J shed 4 bases, with 8 bases lying between them. The CDR3 DNA reads as TGTGCCAGCAGTTTAAGCATCGGCACTGAAGCTTTCTTT. This codes for CASSLSIGTEAFF. Looking up the rest from reference TRBV28 and TRBJ1-1 gives the full variable domain: DVKVTQSSRYLVKRTGEKVFLECVQDMDHENMFWYRQDPGLGLRLIYFSYDVKMKEKGDIPEGYSVSREKKERFSLILESASTNQTSMYLCASSLSIGTEAFFGQGTRLTVV.

The rearrangement links TRBV4-2 to TRBJ2-3, with D possibly being TRBD2 (6 bases). V lost 0 bases, J lost 3 bases, and 19 bases lay in between. Germline values: CDR1 LGHNA, CDR2 YNFKEQ. This CDR3 has 18 residues. The CDR3 DNA is TGTGCCAGCAGCCAAGACCCGAACGGGGGAGGAGGTACAGATACGCAGTATTTT. This sequence encodes CASSQDPNGGGGTDTQYF.

V and J are TRBV7-2 and TRBJ2-3, with D perhaps matching TRBD2 (6 bases). The CDR3 totals 14 residues. CDR1 is SGHTA and CDR2 is FQGNSA in the germline V gene. Trimming left V 2 bases short and J 9 bases short, with 15 bases between. The CDR3: CASSLWREQVTQYF. The CDR3 nucleotides are TGTGCCAGCAGCTTATGGCGGGAACAGGTCACGCAGTATTTT.

V is TRBV6-6 and J is TRBJ2-7; 7 bases map to TRBD1. Germline-derived CDR1 and CDR2 are MNHNY and SVGAGI (reference sequence). With 5 bases clipped from V and 2 bases from J, the junction kept 6 bases outside the gene matches. The CDR3 runs 14 residues. CDR3 loop: CASSKPGQTYEQYF. The CDR3 DNA reads TGTGCCAGCAGTAAACCGGGACAGACCTACGAGCAGTACTTC.

The V call is TRBV15, the J call TRBJ1-1, with D uncertain. The CDR3 spans 13 residues. V was shortened by 2 bases and J by 4 bases, with 8 bases between the two germline ends. CDR1 and CDR2 (germline): LNHNV, YYDKDF (reference sequence). CDR3 residues: CATSRPGSTEAFF. CDR3 bases: TGTGCCACCAGCAGACCCGGGTCCACTGAAGCTTTCTTT.

There are a few counts of this clone. The V gene is TRBV27, the J gene TRBJ2-3; possibly TRBD1 for D (6 bases). The CDR3 totals 17 residues. Germline-derived CDR1 and CDR2 are MNHEY and SMNVEV (reference sequence). Trimming took off 1 base at V and 5 bases at J, with 19 bases between the two ends. For the CDR3, the DNA is TGTGCCAGCAGTTTATTCAGTTCAATCCGGACAGTAGATACGCAGTATTTT. Its protein is CASSLFSSIRTVDTQYF.

The chain employs TRBV7-6 and TRBJ2-5; 10 positions match TRBD1. Germline values: CDR1 SGHVS, CDR2 FNYEAQ. Trimming cost V 0 bases and J 6 bases; bases outside gene matches: 4. This CDR3 region has 15 residues. The CDR3 region has the DNA TGTGCCAGCAGCTTAGCGGGACAGGGGTGGCAGACCCAGTACTTC. It translates to CASSLAGQGWQTQYF.

J is TRBJ2-7 and V is TRBV3-1 (or the pseudogene TRBV3-2); the D is unclear. The V and J ends lost 0 bases and 5 bases respectively, with 8 bases between them. CDR3 length: 13 residues. From germline, CDR1 is LGHDT and CDR2 YNNKEL (reference sequence). CDR3 coding DNA: TGTGCCAGCAGCCAAGAAGGAGAGGACGAGCAGTACTTC. It yields the protein CASSQEGEDEQYF.

The chain combines TRBV6-6 with TRBJ1-1, with 9 bases identical to TRBD1. Trimming took 6 bases from V and 11 from J; bases not matched to a gene: 7. CDR1 and CDR2 from the germline V gene are MNHNY and SVGAGI (reference sequence). The CDR3 extends over 12 amino acids. The CDR3 region has the DNA TGTGCCAGCAGAGGGACAGGGAGCGTGGCTTTCTTT. It is translated as CASRGTGSVAFF.

This clone was counted a few times. CDR3: CAISESGANGYTF. DNA of the CDR3: TGTGCCATCAGTGAAAGTGGGGCGAATGGCTACACCTTC. The gene calls are TRBV10-3 and TRBJ1-2; tentatively, D is TRBD1 (5 bases). Germline CDR1 is ENHRY and CDR2 is SYGVKD. The CDR3 spans 13 residues. Trimming shortened V by 3 bases and J by 6 bases, and 11 bases separated the two germline ends.

CDR3 coding DNA: TGTGCCAGCAGACAGTTCTCTGGAAACACCATATATTTT. It codes for CASRQFSGNTIYF. The chain combines TRBV12-3 or TRBV12-4 with TRBJ1-3; D ambiguous. Trimming removed 6 bases at V and 0 bases at J, with 6 bases between. The CDR3 is 13 amino acids.

The count of this clone is one. This sequence joins TRBV7-4 and TRBJ2-4, with D maybe TRBD2 (6 bases). Germline lookup yields CDR1 SGHVT and CDR2 SQSDAQ. The CDR3 has 15 residues. V shed 7 bases and J shed 0 bases, with 13 bases lying between them. For the CDR3, the DNA is TGTGCCAGCAAGTCTGTAGCGGTAGCCAAAAACATTCAGTACTTC. This translates into CASKSVAVAKNIQYF.

The chain joins TRBV5-6 to TRBJ2-7; 10 bases are a match to TRBD2. Germline CDR1 reads SGHDT; CDR2 reads YYEEEE. V was clipped by 5 bases and J by 0 bases; unmatched bases: 2. This CDR3 spans 14 amino acids. CDR3 DNA sequence: TGTGCCAGCAGAGGGACTAGCGTCTCCTACGAGCAGTACTTC. This translates into CASRGTSVSYEQYF. The full variable domain, in which reference TRBV5-6 and TRBJ2-7 provide the parts outside the CDR3, is DAGVTQSPTHLIKTRGQQVTLRCSPKSGHDTVSWYQQALGQGPQFIFQYYEEEERQRGNFPDRFSGHQFPNYSSELNVNALLLGDSALYLCASRGTSVSYEQYFGPGTRLTVT.

The V gene is TRBV10-2, the J gene TRBJ2-1; 8 nucleotides agree with TRBD2. The CDR3 contains 15 residues. Germline CDR1 is WSHSY and CDR2 is SAAADI. With V trimmed by 6 bases and J by 3 bases, 7 bases remained unmatched. The CDR3 spells CASSATSGIYNEQFF. Written as DNA, the CDR3 is TGCGCCAGCAGCGCCACTAGCGGAATCTACAATGAGCAGTTCTTC.

The chain couples TRBV9 to TRBJ2-7; 10 bases map to TRBD1. The CDR3 contains 16 residues. Per germline, CDR1 SGDLS and CDR2 YYNGEE. After removal of 0 bases from V and 2 bases from J, the junction contained 5 bases not matched to a gene. CDR3 nucleotide sequence: TGTGCCAGCAGCGTAGCTCCGGGACAGGGGCCCTACGAGCAGTACTTC. Protein sequence: CASSVAPGQGPYEQYF.